One sample yielded the 17 T cell receptor beta chains listed below, sequenced in a study of beta chain features in type 1 diabetes. Expressed TCRB transcripts were sequenced because the isolated RNA had all been reverse transcribed beforehand. Clones were sequenced by immunoSEQ multiplex PCR, and TCRdb holds only the in-frame ones, with some missing. The table has 140,000 or so clones, around 13% seen once. These TCRs' antigens remain unknown. Points from the study as a whole: TCRB CDR3 length was moderately but significantly reduced in all four CD4+ subsets of Type 1 diabetes patients.

The sample was central memory CD4+ T cells from blood. These receptors came from a man in his late teens or twenties with type 1 diabetes.

This chain connects TRBV19 to TRBJ1-2; D unclear. Per the germline V gene, CDR1 is LNHDA and CDR2 is SQIVND (reference sequence). This CDR3 comprises 13 residues. Trimming took off 6 bases at V and 4 bases at J, with 12 bases between the two ends. CDR3 bases: TGTGCCAGTAGCCGAGACGGGCGCTATGGCTACACCTTC. It codes for CASSRDGRYGYTF. Looking up the rest from reference TRBV19 and TRBJ1-2 gives the full variable domain: DGGITQSPKYLFRKEGQNVTLSCEQNLNHDAMYWYRQDPGQGLRLIYYSQIVNDFQKGDIAEGYSVSREKKESFPLTVTSAQKNPTAFYLCASSRDGRYGYTFGSGTRLTVV.

The chain is built from TRBV15 and TRBJ1-2, with D perhaps matching TRBD1 (5 bases). This CDR3 spans 15 amino acids. CDR1 is LNHNV, CDR2 YYDKDF, per germline (reference sequence). V lost 4 bases and J lost 0, with 12 bases in between. The CDR3 region has the DNA TGTGCCACCAGCATTTCGGGGCCACCTAACTATGGCTACACCTTC. The encoded protein is CATSISGPPNYGYTF.

The chain is built from TRBV6-1 and TRBJ1-5; no clear D. Trimming left V 4 bases short and J 1 base short, with 5 bases between. CDR3 length: 13 amino acids. Germline CDR1 is MNHNS and CDR2 is SASEGT. The CDR3 reads CASSGQSNQPQHF. In DNA, the CDR3 is TGTGCCAGCAGTGGGCAGAGCAATCAGCCCCAGCATTTT.

This clone occurred a few times. The chain recombines TRBV10-3 with TRBJ2-1; 8 nucleotides line up with TRBD1. The CDR3 has 16 amino acids. Losses at the gene ends were 0 bases for V and 6 bases for J; bases not matched to a gene: 7. The V gene's germline CDR1 is ENHRY and CDR2 SYGVKD. In DNA form, the CDR3 reads TGTGCCATCAGTGAGTCCAGGACAGGGCTTACCAATGAGCAGTTCTTC. It codes for CAISESRTGLTNEQFF.

This clone came up many times. CDR3 loop: CASSLVGPTQETQYF. The CDR3 DNA follows: TGTGCCAGCAGCTTGGTGGGGCCGACGCAAGAGACCCAGTACTTC. The chain has TRBV5-6 and TRBJ2-5; tentatively, D is TRBD1 (5 bases). The CDR3 contains 15 residues. Trimming removed 0 bases from V and 2 bases from J, with 11 bases in between. Germline CDR1 is SGHDT and CDR2 is YYEEEE.

This clone was observed a few times. V gene TRBV4-2 combines with J gene TRBJ2-2; D possibly corresponds to TRBD1 (5 bases). Germline CDR1 reads LGHNA; CDR2 reads YNFKEQ. The CDR3 totals 16 residues. Trimming cost V 3 bases and J 1 base, with 12 bases left between them. CDR3 loop: CASSQETTGNTGELFF. CDR3 DNA: TGTGCCAGCAGCCAGGAAACCACAGGGAACACCGGGGAGCTGTTTTTT.

This chain links TRBV29-1 with TRBJ2-1, with a weak D call TRBD1 (5 bases). V was clipped by 3 bases and J by 4 bases, with 13 bases between them. The germline V gene encodes CDR1 SQVTM and CDR2 ANQGSEA. The CDR3 contains 14 residues. CDR3 protein: CSVEGQGLYNEQFF. Here the CDR3 DNA reads TGCAGCGTTGAGGGGCAGGGATTATACAATGAGCAGTTCTTC.

This clone occurred a few times. The chain combines TRBV5-4 with TRBJ1-1; 7 nucleotides align to TRBD1. This CDR3 region has 17 residues. V gave up 4 bases and J gave up 0 bases; unmatched junction bases: 12. Per the germline V gene, CDR1 is SGHNT and CDR2 is YYREEE (reference sequence). The CDR3 nucleotides read TGTGCCAGCAGCGAATTTATGACAGGGTTTATGAACACTGAAGCTTTCTTT. It yields the protein CASSEFMTGFMNTEAFF.

In this sample, this clone turned up a few times. V and J are TRBV5-5 and TRBJ2-7; 9 nucleotides align to TRBD1. CDR1 and CDR2 (germline): SGHKS, YYEKEE (reference sequence). Trimming took 0 bases from V and 9 from J; bases not matched to a gene: 10. The CDR3 sequence is 15 residues long. CDR3 nucleotide sequence: TGTGCCAGCAGCTTGGGGACAGGGGTCTTAAATGGGCAGTACTTC. Translated: CASSLGTGVLNGQYF.

J is TRBJ1-2 and V is TRBV7-9, with D uncertain. Germline lookup yields CDR1 SEHNR and CDR2 FQNEAQ (reference sequence). Trimming took off 5 bases at V and 2 bases at J, with 12 bases between the two ends. The length of the CDR3 is 14 residues. The DNA of the CDR3 is TGTGCCAGCAGCCCTTTGAATCAGAACTATGGCTACACCTTC. Protein: CASSPLNQNYGYTF.

This clone was counted only a few times. CDR3 residues: CASSPEPRGGYTF. The CDR3, as DNA: TGTGCCAGTAGCCCCGAACCGAGAGGGGGCTACACCTTC. This sequence joins TRBV19 and TRBJ1-2, with no clear D. The germline V and J ends were trimmed by 6 bases and 8 bases, with 16 bases remaining between them. CDR1 is LNHDA and CDR2 is SQIVND in the germline V gene (reference sequence). This CDR3 is built from 13 residues.

Concerning this clone itself: This may come from a read error, since a much larger clone is one base off. This rearrangement joins TRBV7-9 to TRBJ2-1; D unresolved. CDR3 length equals 12 residues. Germline V gene sequence: CDR1 SEHNR, CDR2 FQNEAQ (reference sequence). CDR3 region: CASCLAQDEQFF. The CDR3, as DNA: TGTGCCAGCTGCTTAGCTCAGGATGAGCAGTTCTTC.

This sequence joins TRBV2 and TRBJ2-5; D possibly corresponds to TRBD2 (6 bases). The CDR3 is 15 amino acids. CDR1 is SNHLY, CDR2 FYNNEI, per germline. Between the trimmed V and J ends, which lost 7 bases and 5 bases, there was a span of 20 bases. This CDR3 reads CASKKEGRGTETQYF. The CDR3 DNA sequence: TGTGCCAGCAAAAAAGAAGGTCGGGGGACGGAGACCCAGTACTTC.

In its sample, this clone was seen a few times. The CDR3 nucleotides read TGTGCCAGCAGCTCGCGGAGAGAGACCCAGTACTTC. Its protein is CASSSRRETQYF. This rearrangement joins TRBV5-5 to TRBJ2-5, with no clear D. This CDR3 contains 12 residues. Germline V gene sequence: CDR1 SGHKS, CDR2 YYEKEE (reference sequence). V dropped 3 bases and J dropped 4 bases, with 7 bases sitting between them.

This clone was seen more than once but under ten times. The chain is built from TRBV18 and TRBJ2-4, with 8 nucleotides matching TRBD1. Germline lookup yields CDR1 KGHSH and CDR2 LQKENI. The CDR3 totals 15 residues. V was clipped by 3 bases and J by 7 bases; unmatched bases: 8. CDR3 residues: CASSPPDRAGNIQYF. CDR3 nucleotides: TGTGCCAGCTCACCCCCGGACAGGGCTGGGAACATTCAGTACTTC.

This rearrangement joins TRBV30 to TRBJ1-4; 8 nucleotides line up with TRBD1. The CDR3 runs 16 residues. The V and J ends lost 1 base and 6 bases, in that order; junction bases with no gene match: 10. The germline V gene encodes CDR1 GTSNPN and CDR2 SVGIG (reference sequence). The DNA of the CDR3 is TGTGCCTGGAGTGCAGGGGCGACAGGGGTCTATGAAAAACTGTTTTTT. Translation gives CAWSAGATGVYEKLFF.

The rearrangement links TRBV27 to TRBJ1-1; D call uncertain. Germline CDR1 is MNHEY and CDR2 is SMNVEV (reference sequence). The V and J ends lost 4 bases and 0 bases respectively, with 9 bases between them. CDR3 length: 14 residues. In DNA, the CDR3 is TGTGCCAGCAGTTCTCGCAGCCTGAACACTGAAGCTTTCTTT. Its protein is CASSSRSLNTEAFF.